These 8 T cell receptor beta chains were sequenced from one sample in a study of PD-1 blockade in classical Hodgkin lymphoma. Each of the patients experienced relapse following autologous stem cell transplantation, and their brentuximab vedotin exposure differed. TCRdb's copy holds only in-frame clones and misses some; the assay was immunoSEQ multiplex PCR. The sample contains some 95,000 clones, 85% to 90% of which appear only once. The sample consisted of peripheral blood mononuclear cells (PBMCs), taken before the second cycle of nivolumab. Source of these receptors: a human donor with classical Hodgkin lymphoma.

V is TRBV11-1 and J is TRBJ1-4; D remains ambiguous. V was trimmed by 3 bases and J by 0 bases, leaving 14 bases between them. The CDR3 length is 17 residues. The germline V gene encodes CDR1 SGHAT and CDR2 FQDESV (reference sequence). DNA for the CDR3: TGTGCCAGCAGCTTTAATTCTCTCGACGCAACTAATGAAAAACTGTTTTTT. It translates to CASSFNSLDATNEKLFF.

V is TRBV7-9 and J is TRBJ1-4; D not certain. Per the germline V gene, CDR1 is SEHNR and CDR2 is FQNEAQ (reference sequence). The length of the CDR3 is 15 residues. Trimming took 3 bases from V and 3 from J, leaving 11 bases between them. This chain's CDR3 is CASSFGLIPNEKLFF. DNA for the CDR3: TGTGCCAGCAGCTTTGGCCTCATCCCTAATGAAAAACTGTTTTTT. Based on the CDR3 plus reference TRBV7-9 and TRBJ1-4, the full variable domain is DTGVSQNPRHKITKRGQNVTFRCDPISEHNRLYWYRQTLGQGPEFLTYFQNEAQLEKSRLLSDRFSAERPKGSFSTLEIQRTEQGDSAMYLCASSFGLIPNEKLFFGSGTQLSVL.

The J gene is TRBJ2-2, the V gene TRBV28; D is tentatively TRBD1 or TRBD2 (5 bases each). The CDR3 consists of 14 residues. Trimming left V 3 bases short and J 4 bases short, with 9 bases between. Germline V lookup: CDR1 MDHEN, CDR2 SYDVKM. This CDR3 reads CASSLVGATGELFF. For the CDR3, the DNA is TGTGCCAGCAGTTTGGTCGGGGCCACCGGGGAGCTGTTTTTT.

This rearrangement joins TRBV7-2 to TRBJ1-5, with 8 bases aligning to TRBD1. CDR1 is SGHTA and CDR2 is FQGNSA in the germline V gene. The CDR3 totals 15 residues. V was pared by 5 bases and J by 4 bases, with 7 bases of the junction left unmatched. This chain's CDR3 is CASSVGQEANQPQHF. For the CDR3, the DNA is TGTGCCAGCAGCGTGGGACAGGAGGCAAATCAGCCCCAGCATTTT.

The chain combines TRBV18 with TRBJ1-5, with 11 bases that match TRBD1. Germline V CDR1 and CDR2: KGHSH, LQKENI. This CDR3 spans 16 amino acids. The V and J ends lost 0 bases and 5 bases, in that order; junction bases with no gene match: 3. CDR3 amino acids: CASSPPGQGDYQPQHF. The CDR3 nucleotides are TGTGCCAGCTCACCACCGGGACAGGGGGATTATCAGCCCCAGCATTTT.

The CDR3 region is CASSQRDRGRAETQYF. In DNA, the CDR3 is TGTGCCAGCAGCCAAAGGGACAGGGGGCGTGCGGAGACCCAGTACTTC. The chain uses TRBV4-2 and TRBJ2-5, with 12 bases aligning to TRBD1. V was pared by 2 bases and J by 5 bases, with 6 bases of the junction left unmatched. The CDR3 loop spans 16 amino acids. Germline loops: CDR1 LGHNA, CDR2 YNFKEQ.

This chain connects TRBV10-3 to TRBJ2-5, with D hard to call. Germline V lookup: CDR1 ENHRY, CDR2 SYGVKD. V lost 8 bases, J lost 0 bases, and 7 bases lay in between. The CDR3 length is 12 residues. The CDR3 loop reads CAIGEYQETQYF. The CDR3 DNA reads as TGTGCCATCGGCGAGTACCAAGAGACCCAGTACTTC.

The chain has TRBV6-5 and TRBJ2-7, with 10 nucleotides matching TRBD2. The J segment lost 0 bases and the V segment lost 6 bases, leaving 5 bases of the junction unmatched. The CDR3 is 15 amino acids. Germline V CDR1 and CDR2: MNHEY, SVGAGI. The CDR3 region has the DNA TGTGCCAGCAGCACTAGCGGGGTTTTCTCCTACGAGCAGTACTTC. It translates to CASSTSGVFSYEQYF.